This is a list of T cell receptor beta chains from one sample in a study of T cells after posttransplantation cyclophosphamide. The repertoire was sequenced with immunoSEQ multiplex PCR; TCRdb's copy has only in-frame clones and lacks some. This sample has 30,000 to 40,000 clones, each found more than once. Sequencing input: PBMCs. Receptors originate from a man between 45 and 60 years old in good health, CMV-negative, and a related stem cell transplant donor. Each CDR3 is given with its conserved first and last residue. The order of the fields is clone size, J gene, D gene, V gene, CDR3 protein, CDR3 DNA. D genes are given only for firm matches. Rows may omit the clone size; those that give it use once, few, many or a size class.

many | TRBJ2-7 | TRBD2 | TRBV15 | CATSRDKREYEQYF | TGTGCCACCAGCAGAGATAAGCGGGAATACGAGCAGTACTTC
many | TRBJ1-2 | - | TRBV29-1 | CSVPEGSYGYTF | TGCAGCGTACCGGAGGGCTCCTATGGCTACACCTTC
- | TRBJ2-2 | - | TRBV19 | CGSAGGADTGELFF | TGTGGCTCTGCTGGGGGCGCGGACACCGGGGAGCTGTTTTTT
many | TRBJ1-3 | - | TRBV13 | CASSRRGINTIYF | TGTGCCAGCAGCCGCCGGGGGATCAACACCATATATTTT
many | TRBJ1-5 | - | TRBV19 | CASSILGDQPQHF | TGTGCCAGTAGTATTCTGGGAGATCAGCCCCAGCATTTT
many | TRBJ1-1 | TRBD1 | TRBV15 | CATSRADRANHLEDTEAFF | TGTGCCACCAGCAGAGCCGACAGGGCCAATCACCTCGAGGACACTGAAGCTTTCTTT
- | TRBJ2-1 | - | TRBV25-1 | CASSEGQTEQLF | TGTGCCAGCAGTGAAGGACAGACCGAGCAGCTCTTC
many | TRBJ2-1 | TRBD2 | TRBV6-4 | CASSDGGLAGGNEQFF | TGTGCCAGCAGTGACGGCGGACTAGCGGGGGGAAATGAGCAGTTCTTC
many | TRBJ2-7 | TRBD2 | TRBV4-3 | CASSRAASSGASYEQYF | TGCGCCAGCAGCCGAGCCGCCTCCAGCGGGGCCTCCTACGAGCAGTACTTC
many | TRBJ1-4 | TRBD1 | TRBV10-3 | CAIRGGTGYNEKLFF | TGTGCCATCAGGGGCGGGACAGGATATAATGAAAAACTGTTTTTT
many | TRBJ2-5 | TRBD2 | TRBV5-8 | CASSLGRAGGETQYF | TGTGCCAGCAGTCTCGGCAGGGCGGGGGGTGAGACCCAGTACTTC
few | TRBJ2-1 | - | TRBV11-3 | CASSIDSHNEQFF | TGTGCCAGCAGCATAGACTCTCACAATGAGCAGTTCTTC
- | TRBJ1-2 | TRBD1 | TRBV7-2 | CAERGLEAYGYTF | TGTGCCGAGAGGGGGCTAGAAGCCTATGGCTACACCTTC
few | TRBJ1-1 | - | TRBV6-5 | CASSENLEETEAFF | TGTGCCAGCAGTGAAAATCTAGAGGAAACTGAAGCTTTCTTT
many | TRBJ2-2 | - | TRBV9 | CASSENRAGTGELFF | TGTGCCAGCAGCGAGAACAGGGCCGGCACCGGGGAGCTGTTTTTT
many | TRBJ1-1 | - | TRBV6-4 | CASSQGLNTEAFF | TGTGCCAGCAGCCAGGGTTTGAACACTGAAGCTTTCTTT
many | TRBJ2-4 | TRBD2 | TRBV6-5 | CASSLVAGGFIQYF | TGTGCCAGCAGTTTGGTAGCGGGGGGGTTCATTCAGTACTTC
many | TRBJ1-2 | - | TRBV6-1 | CASSEREGYGYTF | TGTGCCAGCAGTGAACGGGAGGGCTATGGCTACACCTTC
many | TRBJ2-7 | TRBD2 | TRBV5-1 | CASSLSSGSVASYEQYF | TGCGCCAGCAGCTTGTCTAGCGGGAGTGTAGCGTCCTACGAGCAGTACTTC
many | TRBJ2-7 | - | TRBV30 | CAWSVFGEQYF | TGTGCCTGGAGTGTGTTCGGCGAGCAGTACTTC
many | TRBJ2-5 | - | TRBV4-1 | CASSQAELRETQYF | TGCGCCAGCAGCCAAGCGGAACTGAGGGAGACCCAGTACTTC
- | TRBJ2-7 | TRBD1 | TRBV15 | CATSRDGTGGSYEQYF | TGTGCCACCAGCAGAGATGGGACAGGGGGCTCCTACGAGCAGTACTTC
many | TRBJ2-7 | - | TRBV9 | CASSDLTQREQYF | TGTGCCAGCAGCGACCTCACACAACGCGAGCAGTACTTC
many | TRBJ1-3 | TRBD1 | TRBV19 | CASTRGTGVFGNTIYF | TGTGCCAGTACCCGAGGGACAGGGGTGTTTGGAAACACCATATATTTT
many | TRBJ2-7 | - | TRBV10-3 | CAIREGAGAYEQYF | TGTGCCATCAGGGAGGGGGCAGGAGCCTACGAGCAGTACTTC
few | TRBJ2-3 | TRBD1 | TRBV5-1 | CASSYGTGSTDTQYF | TGCGCCAGCAGCTATGGGACAGGCAGCACAGATACGCAGTATTTT
many | TRBJ1-5 | TRBD1 | TRBV19 | CASYQGDGNQPQHF | TGTGCCAGCTACCAGGGGGACGGCAATCAGCCCCAGCATTTT
many | TRBJ2-1 | TRBD2 | TRBV11-2 | CASSPTSDYYNEQFF | TGTGCCAGCAGCCCAACTAGCGACTACTACAATGAGCAGTTCTTC
many | TRBJ2-7 | TRBD2 | TRBV18 | CASSHTASGSDEQYF | TGTGCCAGCTCACACACAGCTAGCGGGAGCGACGAGCAGTACTTC
many | TRBJ2-2 | - | TRBV5-4 | CASSFPNTGELFF | TGTGCCAGCAGCTTCCCTAACACCGGGGAGCTGTTTTTT
- | TRBJ2-5 | TRBD1 | TRBV18 | CASSPPGSGGTQYF | TGTGCCAGCTCACCACCTGGCTCAGGGGGGACCCAGTACTTC
many | TRBJ2-7 | TRBD1 | TRBV6-5 | CASSYSGRGTYEQYF | TGTGCCAGCAGTTACTCGGGCAGGGGGACATACGAGCAGTACTTC
few | TRBJ1-2 | - | TRBV14 | CASSQPGGGPYGYTF | TGTGCCAGCAGCCAACCGGGGGGGGGCCCCTATGGCTACACCTTC
- | TRBJ2-7 | - | TRBV12-5 | CASDPTGGEQYF | TGTGCTAGTGACCCGACAGGCGGCGAGCAGTACTTC
many | TRBJ2-7 | - | TRBV5-5 | CASSLTGSYEQYF | TGTGCCAGCAGCCTGACAGGCTCCTACGAGCAGTACTTC
many | TRBJ2-7 | TRBD2 | TRBV6-5 | CASSYSGTSGTYEQYF | TGTGCCAGCAGTTACTCGGGGACTAGCGGAACCTACGAGCAGTACTTC
many | TRBJ1-2 | - | TRBV6-6 | CASSRDWYGYTF | TGTGCCAGCAGTCGCGACTGGTATGGCTACACCTTC
many | TRBJ1-1 | - | TRBV6-6 | CASSLQGNTEAFF | TGTGCCAGCAGCCTACAGGGGAACACTGAAGCTTTCTTT
many | TRBJ2-1 | - | TRBV19 | CASSLDLVLSYNEQFF | TGTGCCAGTAGCCTAGATTTGGTTCTGTCCTACAATGAGCAGTTCTTC
many | TRBJ1-1 | - | TRBV5-1 | CASSLAQFLGGNTEAFF | TGCGCCAGCAGCTTGGCTCAGTTTCTGGGAGGAAACACTGAAGCTTTCTTT
- | TRBJ1-5 | TRBD1 | TRBV9 | CASSEKADRGSNQPQHF | TGTGCCAGCAGCGAGAAGGCAGACAGGGGAAGCAATCAGCCCCAGCATTTT
many | TRBJ1-1 | - | TRBV5-5 | CASSLLTGNTEAFF | TGTGCCAGCAGCTTACTTACAGGGAACACTGAAGCTTTCTTT
many | TRBJ1-4 | - | TRBV7-9 | CASRPREGKEKLFF | TGTGCCAGCAGACCCAGGGAGGGCAAGGAAAAACTGTTTTTT
few | TRBJ1-1 | - | TRBV19 | CASPTGQLGLAANTEAFF | TGTGCCAGCCCTACCGGACAGTTAGGGTTGGCGGCGAACACTGAAGCTTTCTTT
many | TRBJ1-1 | - | TRBV5-4 | CASSLGHGNEAFF | TGTGCCAGCAGCTTGGGACACGGAAATGAAGCTTTCTTT
many | TRBJ2-7 | - | TRBV7-9 | CASSTTYEQYF | TGTGCCAGCAGCACTACCTACGAGCAGTACTTC
many | TRBJ2-3 | TRBD2 | TRBV7-2 | CASSFLAGGTADTQYF | TGTGCCAGCAGCTTTCTGGCGGGGGGAACGGCAGATACGCAGTATTTT
many | TRBJ2-5 | TRBD1 | TRBV18 | CASSPQGQQETQYF | TGTGCCAGCTCACCACAGGGACAGCAAGAGACCCAGTACTTC
- | TRBJ2-2 | TRBD1 | TRBV7-8 | CASSLLRPYRTGARSGELFF | TGTGCCAGCAGCTTACTTAGACCATACAGAACAGGGGCTCGGAGCGGGGAGCTGTTTTTT
few | TRBJ2-3 | TRBD2 | TRBV25-1 | CASRTSLAGGDTQYF | TGTGCCAGCAGAACTTCGCTAGCGGGAGGAGATACGCAGTATTTT
- | TRBJ1-2 | - | TRBV19 | CASRSPGGANYGYTF | TGTGCCAGTAGATCCCCCGGGGGGGCTAACTATGGCTACACCTTC
few | TRBJ2-1 | TRBD1 | TRBV9 | CASSVGSGQGPYNEQFF | TGTGCCAGCAGCGTAGGATCTGGACAGGGCCCTTACAATGAGCAGTTCTTC
many | TRBJ2-7 | - | TRBV6-5 | CASSDGSSYEQYF | TGTGCCAGCAGTGACGGGAGCTCCTACGAGCAGTACTTC
few | TRBJ1-5 | - | TRBV7-6 | CAGSLGTGNQPQHF | TGTGCCGGCAGCTTAGGTACAGGCAATCAGCCCCAGCATTTT
many | TRBJ2-3 | TRBD2 | TRBV9 | CASSVAAGGVTQYF | TGTGCCAGCAGCGTAGCAGCGGGGGGAGTTACGCAGTATTTT
many | TRBJ2-5 | TRBD2 | TRBV6-5 | CASTRAGGPETQYF | TGTGCCAGCACCAGAGCGGGAGGGCCCGAGACCCAGTACTTC
many | TRBJ2-1 | - | TRBV25-1 | CASNRGGYNEQFF | TGTGCCAGCAACCGAGGAGGGTACAATGAGCAGTTCTTC
many | TRBJ1-2 | TRBD1 | TRBV6-4 | CASRPTSAGGSYGYTF | TGTGCCAGCAGACCAACCTCGGCAGGGGGAAGCTATGGCTACACCTTC
many | TRBJ2-2 | TRBD2 | TRBV5-1 | CASSMGLAASTGELFF | TGCGCCAGCAGCATGGGACTAGCGGCAAGCACCGGGGAGCTGTTTTTT
many | TRBJ2-1 | - | TRBV5-1 | CASSPVFHEQFF | TGCGCCAGCAGCCCCGTTTTTCATGAGCAGTTCTTC